This T cell receptor beta chain was captured by sequencing in a study of cytomegalovirus exposure and HLA in healthy donors. A remark on this clone: Antigen unknown.

Germline V lookup: CDR1 SGHNT, CDR2 YENEEA. This CDR3 is built from 14 residues. The junction had 2 bases not matched to a gene; V was cut back by 5 bases and J by 0 bases. Study-wide points: Reports credit the classifier with highly specific, highly sensitive diagnosis of cytomegalovirus status. At a 0.05 false discovery rate, a later analysis found some 18,000 TCR beta sequences to be associated with HLA alleles.

A multiplex PCR was run with 60 Vbeta primers and 13 Jbeta primers. Using immunoSEQ multiplex PCR, the repertoire was profiled, and TCRdb retains in-frame clones only, with some absent. The repertoire holds around 160,000 clones, with over 80% as singletons. Sequencing was carried out using PBMCs. The receptor comes from a woman aged 18-29 years in good health and CMV-seronegative. The chain links TRBV11-3 to TRBJ2-5; 8 bases match TRBD1. CDR3 protein: CASSEDRDQETQYF. For the CDR3, the DNA is TGTGCCAGCAGCGAGGACAGGGACCAAGAGACCCAGTACTTC.